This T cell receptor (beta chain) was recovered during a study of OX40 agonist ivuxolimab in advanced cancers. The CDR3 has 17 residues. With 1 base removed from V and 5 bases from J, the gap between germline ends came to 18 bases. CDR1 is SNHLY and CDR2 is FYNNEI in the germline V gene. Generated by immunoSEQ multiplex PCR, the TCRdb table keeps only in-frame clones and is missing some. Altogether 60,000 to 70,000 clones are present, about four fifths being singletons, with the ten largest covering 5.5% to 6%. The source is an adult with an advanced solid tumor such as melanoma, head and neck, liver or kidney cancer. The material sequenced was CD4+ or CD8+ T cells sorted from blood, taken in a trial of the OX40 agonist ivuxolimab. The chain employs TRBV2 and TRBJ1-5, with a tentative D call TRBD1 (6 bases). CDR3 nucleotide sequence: TGTGCCAGCAGTGAAGACGGGGTGAGGGGGTCTCATCAGCCCCAGCATTTT. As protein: CASSEDGVRGSHQPQHF.